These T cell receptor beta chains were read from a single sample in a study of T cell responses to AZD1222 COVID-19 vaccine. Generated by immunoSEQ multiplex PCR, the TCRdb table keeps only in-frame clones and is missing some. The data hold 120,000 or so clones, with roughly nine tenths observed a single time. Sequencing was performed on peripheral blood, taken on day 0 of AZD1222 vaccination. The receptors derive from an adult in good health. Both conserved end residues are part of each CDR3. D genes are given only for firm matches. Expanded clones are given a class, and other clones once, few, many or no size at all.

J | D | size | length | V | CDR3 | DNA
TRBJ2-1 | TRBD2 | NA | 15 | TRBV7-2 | CASSLEERGDNEQFF | TGTGCCAGCAGCTTAGAGGAGCGGGGGGACAATGAGCAGTTCTTC
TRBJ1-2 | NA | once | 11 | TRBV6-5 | CASMGVYGYTF | TGTGCCAGCATGGGGGTCTATGGCTACACCTTC
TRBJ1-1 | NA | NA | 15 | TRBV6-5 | CASSYGGGQNTEAFF | TGTGCCAGCAGTTACGGGGGCGGGCAGAACACTGAAGCTTTCTTT
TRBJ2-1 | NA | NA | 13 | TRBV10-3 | CAISDPRYNEQFF | TGTGCCATCAGTGACCCACGGTACAATGAGCAGTTCTTC
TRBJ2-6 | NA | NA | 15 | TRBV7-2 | CASSLGGTGANVLTF | TGTGCCAGCAGCCTGGGCGGGACTGGGGCCAACGTCCTGACTTTC
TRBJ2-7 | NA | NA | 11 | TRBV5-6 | CASSLGHEQYF | TGTGCCAGCAGCTTGGGCCACGAGCAGTACTTC
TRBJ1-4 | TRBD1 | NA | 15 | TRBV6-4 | CASSGRQGAFEKLFF | TGTGCCAGCAGTGGCCGACAGGGGGCATTTGAAAAACTGTTTTTT
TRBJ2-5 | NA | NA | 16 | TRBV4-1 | CASSQDLTRGQETQYF | TGCGCCAGCAGCCAAGATTTAACCCGAGGGCAAGAGACCCAGTACTTC
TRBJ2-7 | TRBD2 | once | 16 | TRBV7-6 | CASSPGGGAPSYEQYF | TGTGCCAGCAGTCCGGGCGGGGGGGCCCCGTCCTACGAGCAGTACTTC
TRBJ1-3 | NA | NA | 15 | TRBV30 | CAWSVSGFSGNTIYF | TGTGCCTGGAGTGTTTCCGGATTCTCTGGAAACACCATATATTTT
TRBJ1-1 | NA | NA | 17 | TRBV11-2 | CASSLGRGRDWNTEAFF | TGTGCCAGCAGCTTAGGCCGGGGCAGGGATTGGAACACTGAAGCTTTCTTT
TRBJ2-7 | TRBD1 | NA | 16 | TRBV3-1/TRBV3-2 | CASSQDVPGQAREQYF | TGTGCCAGCAGCCAAGATGTCCCGGGACAGGCTCGCGAGCAGTACTTC
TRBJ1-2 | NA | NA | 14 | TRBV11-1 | CASSLDPGDYGYTF | TGTGCCAGCAGCCTAGACCCCGGGGACTATGGCTACACCTTC
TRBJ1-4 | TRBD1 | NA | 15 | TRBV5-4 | CASSVGQGGNEKLFF | TGTGCCAGCAGCGTAGGACAGGGAGGGAATGAAAAACTGTTTTTT
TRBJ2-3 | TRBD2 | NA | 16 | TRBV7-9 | CASSTVGRELADTQYF | TGTGCCAGCAGCACGGTGGGGCGGGAGTTAGCAGATACGCAGTATTTT
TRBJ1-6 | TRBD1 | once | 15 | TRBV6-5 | CASSFFQGAGSPLHF | TGTGCCAGCAGTTTCTTTCAGGGGGCAGGTTCACCCCTCCACTTT
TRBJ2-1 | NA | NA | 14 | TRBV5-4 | CASSLSFRDNEQFF | TGTGCCAGCAGCTTGTCGTTCAGGGACAATGAGCAGTTCTTC
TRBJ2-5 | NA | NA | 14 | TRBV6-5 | CASSYSGTQETQYF | TGTGCCAGCAGTTACTCCGGGACGCAAGAGACCCAGTACTTC